A selection of T cell receptor beta chains follows, all from one sample in a study of cytomegalovirus exposure and HLA in healthy donors. Measured with immunoSEQ multiplex PCR; TCRdb has only the in-frame clones, and not every one. This table has over 200,000 clones, around 88% appearing once. Material for sequencing was PBMCs. The source of these receptors is a woman in her late teens or twenties in good health and CMV-seronegative. Both conserved end residues are part of each CDR3. Fields, in order: J gene, V gene, D gene, clone size, CDR3 protein, CDR3 DNA. D genes are given only for firm matches. Where a row states a size, it is once, few, many or the class of an expanded clone; other rows omit it.

TRBJ2-3,TRBV29-1,TRBD2,-,CSVAGTSGRTDTQYF,TGCAGCGTTGCCGGGACTAGCGGGAGAACAGATACGCAGTATTTT
TRBJ2-1,TRBV5-1,-,-,CASSSRGTGLTNEQFF,TGCGCCAGCAGCTCCCGGGGGACTGGCCTCACCAATGAGCAGTTCTTC
TRBJ2-2,TRBV5-1,TRBD2,-,CASSLERLAGETGELFF,TGCGCCAGCAGCTTGGAACGTCTAGCGGGAGAAACCGGGGAGCTGTTTTTT
TRBJ1-2,TRBV27,TRBD1,-,CASRERQGSYGYTF,TGTGCCAGCCGTGAAAGACAGGGGAGCTATGGCTACACCTTC
TRBJ2-7,TRBV7-7,-,-,CASSLRENYEQYF,TGTGCTAGCAGCTTAAGAGAAAACTACGAGCAGTACTTC
TRBJ2-6,TRBV18,TRBD1,-,CASSPQPFTGGSSAGANVLTF,TGTGCCAGCTCTCCCCAACCCTTTACAGGGGGGAGTTCGGCTGGGGCCAACGTCCTGACTTTC
TRBJ2-7,TRBV5-4,-,-,CASSGRGAGKDYEQYF,TGTGCCAGCAGCGGCCGAGGAGCGGGCAAAGACTACGAGCAGTACTTC
TRBJ2-1,TRBV4-1,-,-,CASSQDNGVGGYNEQFF,TGCGCCAGCAGCCAAGATAATGGGGTCGGGGGTTACAATGAGCAGTTCTTC
TRBJ1-5,TRBV9,-,-,CASSVGGGPQHF,TGTGCCAGCAGCGTAGGGGGCGGACCCCAGCATTTT
TRBJ2-3,TRBV4-2,-,-,CASSQDSSTDTQYF,TGTGCCAGCAGCCAAGATTCGAGCACAGATACGCAGTATTTT
TRBJ2-7,TRBV4-2,TRBD2,-,CASSQGGTSGSISYEQYF,TGTGCCAGCAGCCAAGGTGGGACTAGCGGGAGTATTAGCTACGAGCAGTACTTC
TRBJ2-1,TRBV19,-,-,CASSLFGGARRVNEQFF,TGTGCCAGTAGTTTATTCGGAGGGGCCCGCCGCGTGAATGAGCAGTTCTTC
TRBJ1-2,TRBV7-2,TRBD1,-,CASSPQGAHGYTF,TGTGCCAGCAGCCCACAGGGGGCGCATGGCTACACCTTC
TRBJ1-2,TRBV6-4,-,-,CASSDGREGYTF,TGTGCCAGCAGTGACGGTAGAGAAGGCTACACCTTC
TRBJ1-2,TRBV2,-,-,CASSERGRLYGYTF,TGTGCCAGCAGTGAGCGGGGCCGTCTCTATGGCTACACCTTC
TRBJ1-5,TRBV6-5,-,few,CASSSQWNQPQHF,TGTGCCAGCAGTTCCCAGTGGAATCAGCCCCAGCATTTT